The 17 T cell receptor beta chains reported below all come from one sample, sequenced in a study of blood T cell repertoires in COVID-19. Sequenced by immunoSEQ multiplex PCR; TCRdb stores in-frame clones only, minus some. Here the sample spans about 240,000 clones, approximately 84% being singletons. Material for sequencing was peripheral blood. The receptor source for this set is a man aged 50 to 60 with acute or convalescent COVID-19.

CDR3 protein: CASSRLAGGGSEQFF. DNA of the CDR3: TGTGCCAGCAGCCGACTAGCGGGAGGGGGCTCTGAGCAGTTCTTC. The chain is built from TRBV5-4 and TRBJ2-1, with TRBD2 matching over 14 bases. The ends lost 4 bases at V and 9 bases at J; junction bases unmatched: 6. This CDR3 has 15 residues. Germline V gene sequence: CDR1 SGHNT, CDR2 YYREEE (reference sequence).

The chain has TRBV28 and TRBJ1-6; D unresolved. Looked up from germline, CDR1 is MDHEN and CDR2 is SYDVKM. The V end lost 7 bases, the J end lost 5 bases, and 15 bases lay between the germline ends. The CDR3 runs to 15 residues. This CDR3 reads CASKQQPLNNSPLHF. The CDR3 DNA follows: TGTGCCAGCAAACAACAGCCGCTTAATAATTCACCCCTCCACTTT.

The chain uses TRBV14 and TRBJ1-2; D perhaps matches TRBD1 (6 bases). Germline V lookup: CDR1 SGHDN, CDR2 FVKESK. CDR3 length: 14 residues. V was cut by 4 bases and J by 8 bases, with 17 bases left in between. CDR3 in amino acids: CASSRRAGDMGYTF. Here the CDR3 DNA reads TGTGCCAGCAGCCGCCGGGCAGGGGACATGGGCTACACCTTC.

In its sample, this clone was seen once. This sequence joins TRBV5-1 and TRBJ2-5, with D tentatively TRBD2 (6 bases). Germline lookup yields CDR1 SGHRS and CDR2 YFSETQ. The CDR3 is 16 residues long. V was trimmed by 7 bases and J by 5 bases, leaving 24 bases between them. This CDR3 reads CASQPGRPRAGETQYF. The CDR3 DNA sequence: TGCGCCAGCCAACCGGGGAGGCCCCGGGCCGGGGAGACCCAGTACTTC.

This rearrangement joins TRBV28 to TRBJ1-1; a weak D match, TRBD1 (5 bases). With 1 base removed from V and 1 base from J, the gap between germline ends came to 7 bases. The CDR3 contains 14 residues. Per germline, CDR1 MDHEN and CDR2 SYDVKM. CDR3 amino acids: CASSLLGQNTEAFF. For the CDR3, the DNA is TGTGCCAGCAGTTTATTGGGGCAGAACACTGAAGCTTTCTTT.

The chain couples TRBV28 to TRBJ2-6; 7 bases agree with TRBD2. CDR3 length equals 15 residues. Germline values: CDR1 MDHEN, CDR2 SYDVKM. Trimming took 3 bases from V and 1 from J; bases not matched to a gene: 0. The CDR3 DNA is TGTGCCAGCAGTTTCGGGGGGTCTGGGGCCAACGTCCTGACTTTC. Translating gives CASSFGGSGANVLTF.

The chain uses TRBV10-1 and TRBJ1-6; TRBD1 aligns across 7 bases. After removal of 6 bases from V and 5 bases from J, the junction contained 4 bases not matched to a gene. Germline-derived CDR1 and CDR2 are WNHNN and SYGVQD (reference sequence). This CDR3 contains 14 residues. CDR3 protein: CASRDDRDNSPLHF. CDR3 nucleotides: TGCGCCAGCAGGGATGACAGGGATAATTCACCCCTCCACTTT.

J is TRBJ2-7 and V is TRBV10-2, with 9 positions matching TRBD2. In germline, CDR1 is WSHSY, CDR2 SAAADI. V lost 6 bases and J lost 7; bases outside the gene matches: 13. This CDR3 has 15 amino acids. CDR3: CASRGTSRDLPEQYF. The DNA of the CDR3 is TGCGCCAGCAGGGGGACTAGCCGAGACCTCCCGGAGCAGTACTTC.

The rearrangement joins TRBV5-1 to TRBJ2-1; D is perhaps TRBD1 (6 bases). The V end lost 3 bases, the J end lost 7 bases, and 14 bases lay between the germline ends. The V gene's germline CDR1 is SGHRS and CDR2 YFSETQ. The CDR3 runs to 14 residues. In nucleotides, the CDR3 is TGCGCCAGCAGCTGGGGACAAGCCCGGAATGAGCAGTTCTTC. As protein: CASSWGQARNEQFF.

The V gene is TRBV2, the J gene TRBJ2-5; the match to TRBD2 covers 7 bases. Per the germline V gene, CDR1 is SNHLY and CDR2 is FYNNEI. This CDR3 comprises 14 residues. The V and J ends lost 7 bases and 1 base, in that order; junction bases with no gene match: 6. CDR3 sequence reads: CASTGGEGQETQYF. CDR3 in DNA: TGTGCCAGCACCGGAGGGGAGGGCCAAGAGACCCAGTACTTC.

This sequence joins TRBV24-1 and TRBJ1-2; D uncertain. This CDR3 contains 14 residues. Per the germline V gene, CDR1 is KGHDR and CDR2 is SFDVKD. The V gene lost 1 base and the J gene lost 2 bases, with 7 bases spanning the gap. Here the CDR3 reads CATSDFPLNYGYTF. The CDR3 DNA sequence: TGTGCCACCAGTGATTTTCCCCTCAACTATGGCTACACCTTC.

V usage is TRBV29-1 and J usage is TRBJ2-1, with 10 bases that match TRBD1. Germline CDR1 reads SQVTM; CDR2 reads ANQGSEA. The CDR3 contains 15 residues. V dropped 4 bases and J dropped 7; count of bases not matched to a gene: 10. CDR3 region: CSVVTGTGEWNEQFF. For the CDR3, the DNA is TGCAGCGTTGTTACCGGGACAGGGGAATGGAATGAGCAGTTCTTC.

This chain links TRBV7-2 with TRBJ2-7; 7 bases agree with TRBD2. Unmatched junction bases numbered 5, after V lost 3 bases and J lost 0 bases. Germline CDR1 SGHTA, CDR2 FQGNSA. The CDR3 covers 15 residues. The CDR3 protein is CASSFGPGGSYEQYF. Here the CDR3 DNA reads TGTGCCAGCAGCTTTGGTCCGGGAGGCTCCTACGAGCAGTACTTC.

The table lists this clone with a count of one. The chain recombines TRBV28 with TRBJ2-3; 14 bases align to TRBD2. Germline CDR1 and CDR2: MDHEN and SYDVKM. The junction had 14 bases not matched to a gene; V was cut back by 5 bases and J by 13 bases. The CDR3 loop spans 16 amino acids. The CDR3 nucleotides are TGTGCCAGCAGTCTTCCTACAGGGGGACTAGCGGGAGTAAAGTATTTT. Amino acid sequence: CASSLPTGGLAGVKYF.

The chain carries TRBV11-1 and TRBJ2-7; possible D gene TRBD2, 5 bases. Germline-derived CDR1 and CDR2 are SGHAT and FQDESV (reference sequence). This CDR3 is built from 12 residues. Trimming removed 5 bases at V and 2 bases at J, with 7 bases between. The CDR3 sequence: CASSRETYEQYF. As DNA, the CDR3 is TGTGCCAGCAGCCGGGAAACCTACGAGCAGTACTTC.

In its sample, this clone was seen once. CDR3 coding DNA: TGTGCCAGCTCCGCGACAGGGAACACTGAAGCTTTCTTT. Protein sequence: CASSATGNTEAFF. The rearrangement links TRBV18 to TRBJ1-1; a weak D match, TRBD1 (6 bases). The germline V and J ends were trimmed by 6 bases and 1 base, with 9 bases remaining between them. Looked up from germline, CDR1 is KGHSH and CDR2 is LQKENI. The CDR3 runs 13 residues.

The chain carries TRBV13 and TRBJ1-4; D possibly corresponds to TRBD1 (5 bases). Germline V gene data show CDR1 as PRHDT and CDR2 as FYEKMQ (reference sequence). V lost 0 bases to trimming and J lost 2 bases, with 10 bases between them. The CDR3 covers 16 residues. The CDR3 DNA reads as TGTGCCAGCAGCTTAGGCCGCGGGGCGACTAATGAAAAACTGTTTTTT. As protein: CASSLGRGATNEKLFF.